This is a list of T cell receptor beta chains from one sample in a study of T cell repertoires in cytomegalovirus infection. For these TCRs, the target antigens are not known. One entry per CDR3 protein results from TCRdb running MiXCR on the reads. In the table there are a few hundred thousand distinct CDR3 sequences, roughly 25% of which are singletons. Sequencing was performed on cultured PBMCs, taken from culture after CMV antigen stimulation. Receptor source: a human donor in good health (CMV status not recorded). Some clones in this sample may be carry-over from other donors' samples. The CDR3 runs from the conserved cysteine through the conserved F or W. A D gene is named only where the DNA matches it firmly. The size field is filled for only some rows; it gives once, few, many or a size class.

D gene,V gene,clone size,J gene,CDR3 protein,CDR3 DNA
TRBD1,TRBV12-5,-,TRBJ2-2,CASGFQGVRGTGELFF,TGTGCTAGTGGTTTCCAGGGGGTACGGGGCACCGGGGAGCTGTTTTTT
TRBD2,TRBV28,few,TRBJ2-3,CASSLYAGGTDTQYF,TGTGCCAGCAGTTTATACGCGGGAGGCACAGATACGCAGTATTTT
-,TRBV7-2,many,TRBJ1-4,CASSLGVGWGEKLFF,TGTGCCAGCAGCTTAGGAGTGGGCTGGGGTGAAAAACTGTTTTTT
-,TRBV4-2,few,TRBJ2-3,CASSRQTGAGATTDTQYF,TGTGCCAGCAGCCGCCAAACGGGGGCGGGGGCGACCACAGATACGCAGTATTTT
-,TRBV19,-,TRBJ2-1,CASSTGQTHVRFF,TGTGCCAGTAGTACTGGACAGACCCATGTGCGGTTCTTC
TRBD2,TRBV29-1,-,TRBJ2-1,CSVSIAGVGNEQFF,TGCAGCGTTTCAATAGCGGGAGTTGGCAATGAGCAGTTCTTC
-,TRBV7-2,many,TRBJ2-2,CASSRDGTGELFF,TGTGCCAGCAGCCGGGACGGCACCGGGGAGCTGTTTTTT
-,TRBV7-4,few,TRBJ1-1,CASSLALRQAEAFF,TGTGCCAGCAGCTTAGCGCTTCGACAGGCAGAAGCTTTCTTT
-,TRBV7-2,few,TRBJ1-5,CASSLGSGGQPQHF,TGTGCCAGCAGCTTAGGATCCGGCGGTCAGCCCCAGCATTTT
-,TRBV7-9,-,TRBJ1-5,CASSSGTSSNQPQHF,TGTGCCAGCAGCTCCGGGACAAGTAGCAATCAGCCCCAGCATTTT
-,TRBV9,many,TRBJ1-2,CASSRGLGSNYGYTF,TGTGCCAGCAGCCGGGGCTTGGGGTCTAACTATGGCTACACCTTC
-,TRBV6-6,few,TRBJ1-4,CASSYPQSTNEKLFF,TGTGCCAGCAGTTACCCCCAATCAACTAATGAAAAACTGTTTTTT